Detailed here is one T cell receptor (beta chain). TCRdb keeps only in-frame clones here, not all; method: immunoSEQ multiplex PCR. Of 300,000 or so clones detected, about 90% appear once; the ten largest clones hold around 3.5%. The sample belongs to a study of blood T cell repertoires in COVID-19. Study information: Samples taken during acute and convalescent COVID-19 were collected in the United States, Italy and Spain. The analysed material was cDNA or gDNA that came from T cells, B-cell-depleted T cells, or PBMCs.

V gave up 6 bases and J gave up 10 bases; unmatched junction bases: 7. The germline CDR1 and CDR2 sequences are LGHNA and YNFKEQ. This CDR3 has 14 residues. This TCR derives from a woman aged 40 to 55 with acute or convalescent COVID-19. Sequencing used peripheral blood. The J gene is TRBJ1-6, the V gene TRBV4-2; 9 nucleotides align to TRBD1. DNA of the CDR3: TGTGCCAGCAGGACAGGGGGACCGCTATCACCCCTCCACTTT. Residues: CASRTGGPLSPLHF.